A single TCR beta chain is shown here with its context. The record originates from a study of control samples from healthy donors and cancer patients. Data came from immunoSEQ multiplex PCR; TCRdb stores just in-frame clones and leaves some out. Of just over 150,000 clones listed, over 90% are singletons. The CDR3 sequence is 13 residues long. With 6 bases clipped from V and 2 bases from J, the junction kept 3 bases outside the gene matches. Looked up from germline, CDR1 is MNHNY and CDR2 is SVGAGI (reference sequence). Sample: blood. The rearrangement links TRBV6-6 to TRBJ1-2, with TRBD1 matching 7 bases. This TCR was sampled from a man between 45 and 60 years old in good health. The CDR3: CASSLTGNYGYTF. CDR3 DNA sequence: TGTGCCAGCAGCCTGACAGGGAACTATGGCTACACCTTC.